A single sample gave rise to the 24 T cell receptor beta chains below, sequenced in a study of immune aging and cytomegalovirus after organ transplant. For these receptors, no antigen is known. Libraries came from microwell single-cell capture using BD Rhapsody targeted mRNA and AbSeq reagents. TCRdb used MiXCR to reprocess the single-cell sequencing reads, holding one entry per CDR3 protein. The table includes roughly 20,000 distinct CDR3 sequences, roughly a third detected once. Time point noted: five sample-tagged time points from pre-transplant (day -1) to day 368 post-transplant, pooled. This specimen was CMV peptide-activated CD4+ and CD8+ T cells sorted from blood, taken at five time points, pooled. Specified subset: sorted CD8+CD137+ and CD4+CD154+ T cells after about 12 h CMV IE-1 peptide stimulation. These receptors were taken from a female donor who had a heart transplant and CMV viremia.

CDR3 DNA: TGTGCCAGCAGTGGGTTCCTAGCTGTTGAGCAGTTCTTC. Its protein is CASSGFLAVEQFF. The chain has TRBV2 and TRBJ2-1; a possible D gene is TRBD2 (5 bases). The germline V and J ends were trimmed by 4 bases and 9 bases, with 13 bases remaining between them. Per the germline V gene, CDR1 is SNHLY and CDR2 is FYNNEI. This CDR3 contains 13 residues. Full variable domain (missing parts from reference TRBV2 and TRBJ2-1): EPEVTQTPSHQVTQMGQEVILRCVPISNHLYFYWYRQILGQKVEFLVSFYNNEISEKSEIFDDQFSVERPDGSNFTLKIRSTKLEDSAMYFCASSGFLAVEQFFGPGTRLTVL.

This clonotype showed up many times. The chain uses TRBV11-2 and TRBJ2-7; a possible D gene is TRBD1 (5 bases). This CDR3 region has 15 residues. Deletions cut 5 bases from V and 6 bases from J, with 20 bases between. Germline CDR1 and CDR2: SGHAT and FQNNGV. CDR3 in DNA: TGTGCCAGCAGCCCCAGTCTAGGGGCTTTGGGCGAGCAGTACTTC. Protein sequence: CASSPSLGALGEQYF.

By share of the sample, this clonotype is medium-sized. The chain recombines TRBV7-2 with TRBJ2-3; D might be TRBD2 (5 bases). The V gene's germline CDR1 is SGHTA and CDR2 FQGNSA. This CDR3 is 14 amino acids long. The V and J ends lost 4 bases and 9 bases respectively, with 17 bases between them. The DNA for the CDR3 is TGTGCCAGCAGCTCTCCCCCAGGTGGGGAGACGCAGTATTTT. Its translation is CASSSPPGGETQYF.

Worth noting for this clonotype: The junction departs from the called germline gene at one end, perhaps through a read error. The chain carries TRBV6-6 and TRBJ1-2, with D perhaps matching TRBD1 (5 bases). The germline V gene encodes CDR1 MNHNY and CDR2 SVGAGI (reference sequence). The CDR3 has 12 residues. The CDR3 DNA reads TGTGCCAGCAGGGAGACAGCGTATGGCTACACTTTC. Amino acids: CASRETAYGYTF.

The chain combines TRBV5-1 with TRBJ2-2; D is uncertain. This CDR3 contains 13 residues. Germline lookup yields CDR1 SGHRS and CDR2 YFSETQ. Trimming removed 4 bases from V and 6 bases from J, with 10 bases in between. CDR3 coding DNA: TGCGCCAGCAGCACACCCGGTCCCGGGGAGCTGTTTTTT. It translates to CASSTPGPGELFF.

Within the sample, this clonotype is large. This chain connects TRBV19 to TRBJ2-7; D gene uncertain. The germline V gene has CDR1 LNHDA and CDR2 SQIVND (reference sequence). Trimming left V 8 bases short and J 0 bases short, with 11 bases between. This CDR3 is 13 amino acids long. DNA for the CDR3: TGTGCCAGTCAGACCAAAGACTCCTACGAGCAGTACTTC. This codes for CASQTKDSYEQYF.

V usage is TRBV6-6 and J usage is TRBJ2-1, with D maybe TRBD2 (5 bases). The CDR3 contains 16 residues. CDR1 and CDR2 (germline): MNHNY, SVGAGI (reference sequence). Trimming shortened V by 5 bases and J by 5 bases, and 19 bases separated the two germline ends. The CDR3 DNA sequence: TGTGCCAGCAGTCCTAGACTACTGGTTTCCCACAATGAGCAGTTCTTC. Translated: CASSPRLLVSHNEQFF.

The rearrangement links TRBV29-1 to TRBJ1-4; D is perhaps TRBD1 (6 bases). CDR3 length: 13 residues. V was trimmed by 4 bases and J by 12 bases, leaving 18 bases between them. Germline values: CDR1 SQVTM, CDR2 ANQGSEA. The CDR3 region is CSVVPRGWEELFF. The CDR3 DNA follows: TGCAGCGTTGTCCCCAGGGGCTGGGAAGAACTGTTTTTT.

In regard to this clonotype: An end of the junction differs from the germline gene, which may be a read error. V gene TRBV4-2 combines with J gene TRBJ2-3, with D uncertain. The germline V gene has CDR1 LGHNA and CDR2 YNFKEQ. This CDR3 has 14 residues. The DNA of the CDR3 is TGTACCAGCAGCCAAGACGGCTCCCCAGATACGCAGTGTTTT. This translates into CTSSQDGSPDTQCF.

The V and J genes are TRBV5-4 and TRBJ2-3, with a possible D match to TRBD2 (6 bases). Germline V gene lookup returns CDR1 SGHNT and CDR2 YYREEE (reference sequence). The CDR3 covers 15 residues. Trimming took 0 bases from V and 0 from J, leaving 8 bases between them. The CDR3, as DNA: TGTGCCAGCAGCTTGGCGGGACTCAGCACAGATACGCAGTATTTT. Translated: CASSLAGLSTDTQYF.

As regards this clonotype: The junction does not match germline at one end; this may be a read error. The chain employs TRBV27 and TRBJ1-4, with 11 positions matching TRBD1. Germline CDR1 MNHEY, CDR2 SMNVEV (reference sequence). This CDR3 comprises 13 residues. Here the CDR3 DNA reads TGTGCCAGCGGGACAGGGGGGAATGGAAAACTGCTTTTT. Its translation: CASGTGGNGKLLF.

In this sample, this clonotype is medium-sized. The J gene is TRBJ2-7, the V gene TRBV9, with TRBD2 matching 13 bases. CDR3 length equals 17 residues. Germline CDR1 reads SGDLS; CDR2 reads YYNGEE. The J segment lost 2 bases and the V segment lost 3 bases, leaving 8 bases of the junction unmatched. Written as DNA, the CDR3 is TGTGCCAGCAGCGCACTAGACGGGACTAGCGGGGCCTACGAGCAGTACTTC. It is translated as CASSALDGTSGAYEQYF.

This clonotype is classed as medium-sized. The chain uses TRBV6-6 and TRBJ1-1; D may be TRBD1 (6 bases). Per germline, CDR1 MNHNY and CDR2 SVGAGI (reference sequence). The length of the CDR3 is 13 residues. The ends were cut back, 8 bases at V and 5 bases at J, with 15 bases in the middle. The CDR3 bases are TGTGCCAGCCACAACGAGGGGGGAACTGAAGCTTTCTTT. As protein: CASHNEGGTEAFF.

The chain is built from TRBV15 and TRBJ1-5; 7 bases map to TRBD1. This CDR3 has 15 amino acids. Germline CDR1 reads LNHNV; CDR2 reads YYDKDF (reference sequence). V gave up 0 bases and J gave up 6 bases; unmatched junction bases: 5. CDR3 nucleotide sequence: TGTGCCACCAGCAGAGACGGACAGGCCGGTCAGCCCCAGCATTTT. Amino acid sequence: CATSRDGQAGQPQHF.

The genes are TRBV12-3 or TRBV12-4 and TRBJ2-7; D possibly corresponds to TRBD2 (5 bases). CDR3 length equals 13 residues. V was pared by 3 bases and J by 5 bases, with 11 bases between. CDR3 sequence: CASSFGDSDEQYF. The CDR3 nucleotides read TGTGCCAGCAGTTTCGGGGATTCCGACGAGCAGTACTTC.

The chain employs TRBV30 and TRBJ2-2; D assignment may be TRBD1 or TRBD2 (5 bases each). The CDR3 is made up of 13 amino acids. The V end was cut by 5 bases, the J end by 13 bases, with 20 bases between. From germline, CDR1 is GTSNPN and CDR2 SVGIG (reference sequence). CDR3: CAWAGTAGGGLFF. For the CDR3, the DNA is TGTGCCTGGGCAGGGACCGCGGGCGGAGGGCTGTTTTTT.

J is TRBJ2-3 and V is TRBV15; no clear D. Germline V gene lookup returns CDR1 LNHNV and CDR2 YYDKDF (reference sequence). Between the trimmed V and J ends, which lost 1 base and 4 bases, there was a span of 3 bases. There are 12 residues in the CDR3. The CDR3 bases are TGTGCCACCAGCAGAGGGGCAGATACGCAGTATTTT. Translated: CATSRGADTQYF.

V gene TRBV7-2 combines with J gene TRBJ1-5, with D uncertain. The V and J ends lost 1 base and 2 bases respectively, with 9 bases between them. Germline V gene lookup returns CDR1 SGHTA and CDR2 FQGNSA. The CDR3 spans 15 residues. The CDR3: CASSLVNYRNQPQHF. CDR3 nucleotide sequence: TGTGCCAGCAGCTTAGTCAACTATCGCAATCAGCCCCAGCATTTT.

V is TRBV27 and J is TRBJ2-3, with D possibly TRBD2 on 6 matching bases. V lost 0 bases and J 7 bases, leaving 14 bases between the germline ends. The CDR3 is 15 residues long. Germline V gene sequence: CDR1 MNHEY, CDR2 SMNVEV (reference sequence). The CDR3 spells CASSLSTGLRHTQYF. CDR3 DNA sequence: TGTGCCAGCAGTTTATCGACGGGACTCAGGCATACGCAGTATTTT.

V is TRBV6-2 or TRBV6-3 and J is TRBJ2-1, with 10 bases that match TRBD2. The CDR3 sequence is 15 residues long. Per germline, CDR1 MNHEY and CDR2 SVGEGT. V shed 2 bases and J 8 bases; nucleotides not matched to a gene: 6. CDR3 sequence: CASSYPGLAGDEQFF. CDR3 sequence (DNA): TGTGCCAGCAGTTACCCCGGCCTAGCGGGAGATGAGCAGTTCTTC.

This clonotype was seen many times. CDR3 coding DNA: TGTGCCAGCAGCAAGAACGGTCGGCCGAATGAGCAGTTCTTC. This gives the protein CASSKNGRPNEQFF. This rearrangement joins TRBV5-4 to TRBJ2-1; D remains ambiguous. V gave up 4 bases and J gave up 7 bases, with 15 bases separating them. The CDR3 consists of 14 residues. Germline CDR1 SGHNT, CDR2 YYREEE (reference sequence).

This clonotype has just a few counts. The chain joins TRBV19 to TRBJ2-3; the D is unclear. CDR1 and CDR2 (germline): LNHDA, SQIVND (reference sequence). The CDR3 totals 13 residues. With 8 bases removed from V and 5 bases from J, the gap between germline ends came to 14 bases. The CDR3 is CASGSGWGDTQYF. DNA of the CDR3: TGTGCCAGTGGATCCGGGTGGGGAGATACGCAGTATTTT.

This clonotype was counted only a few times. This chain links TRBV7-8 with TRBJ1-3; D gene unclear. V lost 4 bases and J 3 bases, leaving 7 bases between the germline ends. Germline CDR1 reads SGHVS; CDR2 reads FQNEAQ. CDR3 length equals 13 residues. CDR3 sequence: CASSYRDGNTIYF. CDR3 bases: TGTGCCAGCAGCTATCGGGATGGAAACACCATATATTTT.

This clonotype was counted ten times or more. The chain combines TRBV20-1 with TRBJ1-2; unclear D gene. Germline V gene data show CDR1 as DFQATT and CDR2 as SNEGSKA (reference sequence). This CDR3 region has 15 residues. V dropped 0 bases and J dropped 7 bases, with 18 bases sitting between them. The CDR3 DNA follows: TGCAGTGCTAGAGATATCGTGGGGTTCATCGGTGGCTACACCTTC. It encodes CSARDIVGFIGGYTF.